The 20 T cell receptor beta chains below all came from one sample that was sequenced in a study of blood T cell repertoires in COVID-19. Libraries were prepared by immunoSEQ multiplex PCR; TCRdb keeps only in-frame clonotypes and omits some of them. The top ten hold approximately 40% of the sample, which has 100,000 to 120,000 clones, approximately 80% seen once. The sequencing sample was made of peripheral blood. The origin of the receptors is an elderly man with acute or convalescent COVID-19.

This chain uses TRBV7-9 with TRBJ2-2; the D is unclear. The CDR3 extends over 15 amino acids. Trimming took off 2 bases at V and 2 bases at J, with 9 bases between the two ends. CDR1 and CDR2 from the germline V gene are SEHNR and FQNEAQ (reference sequence). The DNA for the CDR3 is TGTGCCAGCAGCTTATACGAACTAAACACCGGGGAGCTGTTTTTT. This gives the protein CASSLYELNTGELFF.

This chain links TRBV2 with TRBJ1-1; no clear D gene. Trimming removed 6 bases from V and 1 base from J, with 9 bases in between. The CDR3 consists of 13 residues. Germline CDR1 and CDR2: SNHLY and FYNNEI. In DNA, the CDR3 is TGTGCCAGCAGCGGACGGGGGAACACTGAAGCTTTCTTT. It translates to CASSGRGNTEAFF. The variable domain in full, with the rest retrieved from reference TRBV2 and TRBJ1-1, is EPEVTQTPSHQVTQMGQEVILRCVPISNHLYFYWYRQILGQKVEFLVSFYNNEISEKSEIFDDQFSVERPDGSNFTLKIRSTKLEDSAMYFCASSGRGNTEAFFGQGTRLTVV.

The chain carries TRBV14 and TRBJ1-5, with 10 bases fitting TRBD1. CDR3 length: 14 amino acids. Trimming at V came to 8 bases and at J to 5 bases, leaving 6 bases not matched to a gene. Germline CDR1 reads SGHDN; CDR2 reads FVKESK. The CDR3 DNA reads as TGTGCCAGCTCCCGACAGGGGGCGGATCAGCCCCAGCATTTT. Its translation is CASSRQGADQPQHF. Drawing the rest from reference TRBV14 and TRBJ1-5, the complete variable domain is EAGVTQFPSHSVIEKGQTVTLRCDPISGHDNLYWYRRVMGKEIKFLLHFVKESKQDESGMPNNRFLAERTGGTYSTLKVQPAELEDSGVYFCASSRQGADQPQHFGDGTRLSIL.

The CDR3 DNA follows: TGTGCCAGCAGCCAAATTTCCGGGGGAGCTTTCTTT. Translating gives CASSQISGGAFF. The chain is built from TRBV3-1 (or the pseudogene TRBV3-2) and TRBJ1-1; a possible D gene is TRBD1 (5 bases). This CDR3 has 12 residues. Germline V CDR1 and CDR2: LGHDT, YNNKEL (reference sequence). V lost 2 bases to trimming and J lost 10 bases, with 11 bases between them.

The gene calls are TRBV25-1 and TRBJ1-2; D remains unclear. Germline CDR1 is MGHDK and CDR2 is SYGVNS. Trimming stripped 3 bases from V and 2 bases from J, with 16 bases between. CDR3 length: 16 residues. CDR3 DNA sequence: TGTGCCAGCAGTGAGGCGGCTGTAGACTTAAACTATGGCTACACCTTC. It translates to CASSEAAVDLNYGYTF.

This chain uses TRBV28 with TRBJ2-7; a weak D match, TRBD2 (5 bases). The CDR3 runs to 13 residues. The V end lost 4 bases, the J end lost 2 bases, and 9 bases lay between the germline ends. The germline CDR1 and CDR2 sequences are MDHEN and SYDVKM. This CDR3 reads CASSSAETYEQYF. In nucleotides, the CDR3 is TGTGCCAGCAGTTCAGCGGAGACCTACGAGCAGTACTTC.

This chain links TRBV19 with TRBJ2-3; TRBD2 aligns across 12 bases. Per the germline V gene, CDR1 is LNHDA and CDR2 is SQIVND (reference sequence). CDR3 length equals 17 residues. With V trimmed by 1 base and J by 1 base, 3 bases remained unmatched. The CDR3 DNA is TGTGCCAGTAGTATAGTCGGACTAGCGGGACGCACAGATACGCAGTATTTT. Translating it yields CASSIVGLAGRTDTQYF. Looking up the rest from reference TRBV19 and TRBJ2-3 gives the full variable domain: DGGITQSPKYLFRKEGQNVTLSCEQNLNHDAMYWYRQDPGQGLRLIYYSQIVNDFQKGDIAEGYSVSREKKESFPLTVTSAQKNPTAFYLCASSIVGLAGRTDTQYFGPGTRLTVL.

This sequence joins TRBV7-3 and TRBJ2-7; D possibly corresponds to TRBD2 (5 bases). Between the trimmed V and J ends, which lost 0 bases and 3 bases, there was a span of 6 bases. The CDR3 totals 13 residues. Germline values: CDR1 SGHTA, CDR2 FQGTGA. For the CDR3, the DNA is TGTGCCAGCAGCTTAACACGGGACTACGAGCAGTACTTC. This sequence encodes CASSLTRDYEQYF.

The J gene is TRBJ1-1, the V gene TRBV18, with 9 bases lining up with TRBD1. Germline loops: CDR1 KGHSH, CDR2 LQKENI. The CDR3 has 14 residues. V trimming: 3 bases; J trimming: 5 bases; junction bases outside the gene matches: 4. CDR3 in amino acids: CASSPAGQGTEAFF. CDR3 nucleotides: TGTGCCAGCTCACCCGCAGGACAGGGGACTGAAGCTTTCTTT.

The chain is built from TRBV4-2 and TRBJ2-1; 14 bases fit TRBD2. Germline V gene sequence: CDR1 LGHNA, CDR2 YNFKEQ. V was clipped by 1 base and J by 9 bases; unmatched bases: 8. There are 17 residues in the CDR3. CDR3 coding DNA: TGTGCCAGCAGCCAAGTAGGGACTAGCGGGAGACGGAGTGAGCAGTTCTTC. This encodes CASSQVGTSGRRSEQFF.

The chain employs TRBV3-1 (or the pseudogene TRBV3-2) and TRBJ1-4; D ambiguous. Looked up from germline, CDR1 is LGHDT and CDR2 is YNNKEL (reference sequence). The CDR3 totals 17 residues. Trimming removed 2 bases at V and 0 bases at J, with 13 bases between. CDR3 in DNA: TGTGCCAGCAGCCAATACTCGGGATCTGCAACTAATGAAAAACTGTTTTTT. It codes for CASSQYSGSATNEKLFF.

This clone was observed a few times. The genes are TRBV5-1 and TRBJ2-7; 8 bases match TRBD1. In germline, CDR1 is SGHRS, CDR2 YFSETQ. The CDR3 extends over 14 amino acids. The trim removed 3 bases at V and 1 base at J, leaving 3 bases unmatched. The CDR3 spells CASSSTGVSYEQYF. The CDR3, as DNA: TGCGCCAGCAGCTCGACAGGGGTGTCCTACGAGCAGTACTTC.

V and J are TRBV30 and TRBJ1-6, with D uncertain. Trimming removed 0 bases at V and 0 bases at J, with 9 bases between. The germline V gene has CDR1 GTSNPN and CDR2 SVGIG (reference sequence). The CDR3 has 16 residues. The CDR3 loop is CAWSVSGSSYNSPLHF. CDR3 nucleotides: TGTGCCTGGAGTGTTTCCGGTAGCTCCTATAATTCACCCCTCCACTTT.

This clone was seen only a few times. The gene calls are TRBV4-3 and TRBJ1-2, with D unresolved. The CDR3 totals 15 residues. The germline V and J ends were trimmed by 0 bases and 0 bases, with 8 bases remaining between them. Germline CDR1 and CDR2: LGHNA and YSLEER. CDR3 region: CASSQDPQTNYGYTF. For the CDR3, the DNA is TGCGCCAGCAGCCAAGATCCCCAGACTAACTATGGCTACACCTTC.

The V gene is TRBV2, the J gene TRBJ2-7; tentatively, D is TRBD2 (6 bases). CDR1 and CDR2 from the germline V gene are SNHLY and FYNNEI. The CDR3 length is 17 residues. The V end was cut by 4 bases, the J end by 0 bases, with 19 bases between. CDR3 protein: CASSVSELARSSYEQYF. As DNA, the CDR3 is TGTGCCAGCAGTGTCTCAGAACTAGCTAGGAGCTCCTACGAGCAGTACTTC.

This chain joins TRBV28 and TRBJ2-7; 14 bases fit TRBD2. The V and J ends lost 8 bases and 4 bases, in that order; junction bases with no gene match: 4. The V gene's germline CDR1 is MDHEN and CDR2 SYDVKM. This CDR3 is 14 amino acids long. The CDR3 here is CASGRTSGGYEQYF. The CDR3 nucleotides read TGTGCCAGCGGCAGGACTAGCGGGGGGTACGAGCAGTACTTC. Complete variable domain (other parts from reference TRBV28 and TRBJ2-7): DVKVTQSSRYLVKRTGEKVFLECVQDMDHENMFWYRQDPGLGLRLIYFSYDVKMKEKGDIPEGYSVSREKKERFSLILESASTNQTSMYLCASGRTSGGYEQYFGPGTRLTVT.

The rearrangement links TRBV14 to TRBJ2-6, with D unclear. In germline, CDR1 is SGHDN, CDR2 FVKESK. V was trimmed by 2 bases and J by 4 bases, leaving 9 bases between them. The length of the CDR3 is 15 residues. The CDR3 DNA follows: TGTGCCAGCAGCCAATTTCGGTTGGGGGCCAACGTCCTGACTTTC. It is translated as CASSQFRLGANVLTF.

The chain recombines TRBV19 with TRBJ2-3; D might be TRBD2 (5 bases). Germline V CDR1 and CDR2: LNHDA, SQIVND (reference sequence). The CDR3 sequence is 13 residues long. Between the trimmed V and J ends, which lost 5 bases and 2 bases, there was a span of 8 bases. CDR3 region: CASSEGYTDTQYF. CDR3 nucleotides: TGTGCCAGTAGTGAGGGATACACAGATACGCAGTATTTT.

In its sample, this clone was seen a few times. The chain links TRBV7-9 to TRBJ2-3; 9 nucleotides line up with TRBD1. Trimming took 5 bases from V and 0 from J; bases not matched to a gene: 6. The CDR3 covers 16 residues. Germline CDR1 and CDR2: SEHNR and FQNEAQ (reference sequence). CDR3 amino acids: CASSLDRGTSTDTQYF. The CDR3 DNA reads TGTGCCAGCAGCCTGGACAGGGGAACTAGCACAGATACGCAGTATTTT.

The rearrangement links TRBV5-4 to TRBJ1-2; D unresolved. V dropped 2 bases and J dropped 5 bases, with 13 bases sitting between them. CDR1 and CDR2 from the germline V gene are SGHNT and YYREEE (reference sequence). The CDR3 has 14 residues. The CDR3 region has the DNA TGTGCCAGCAGCTTCTTACTAGGTGCATATGGCTACACCTTC. Amino acid sequence: CASSFLLGAYGYTF.